Listed here are 15 T cell receptor beta chains from one sample, sequenced in a study of blood T cell repertoires in COVID-19. Method: immunoSEQ multiplex PCR; TCRdb's copy keeps in-frame clones and lacks some. Of over 300,000 clones listed, 80% to 90% were seen once; the top ten hold under 2.5%. Sequencing input: PBMCs or T cells enriched from blood (not recorded which). The receptor source for this set is a man aged 25-45 years who had recovered from COVID-19.

The V gene is TRBV30, the J gene TRBJ1-6; D possibly corresponds to TRBD1 (5 bases). Between the trimmed V and J ends, which lost 4 bases and 12 bases, there was a span of 19 bases. The CDR3 consists of 14 residues. Germline CDR1 reads GTSNPN; CDR2 reads SVGIG (reference sequence). CDR3 nucleotides: TGTGCCTGGAATGGGGGGAAGGCAAGGGAACCCCTCCACTTT. Protein: CAWNGGKAREPLHF.

The rearrangement uses TRBV14 and TRBJ1-3; D is possibly TRBD1 (5 bases). V lost 0 bases and J 4 bases, leaving 19 bases between the germline ends. The CDR3 loop spans 18 amino acids. CDR1 is SGHDN, CDR2 FVKESK, per germline. In nucleotides, the CDR3 is TGTGCCAGCAGCCAAGACTATGAAAGGGGCCGATTCGGAAACACCATATATTTT. Its translation: CASSQDYERGRFGNTIYF.

The chain links TRBV5-4 to TRBJ2-5, with 12 bases lining up with TRBD1. The V gene's germline CDR1 is SGHNT and CDR2 YYREEE (reference sequence). The CDR3 has 15 residues. V lost 4 bases and J lost 5; bases outside the gene matches: 6. CDR3 bases: TGTGCCAGCAGCGCCGGGACAGGGGGCGTCGAGACCCAGTACTTC. Its protein product is CASSAGTGGVETQYF. Drawing the rest from reference TRBV5-4 and TRBJ2-5, the complete variable domain is ETGVTQSPTHLIKTRGQQVTLRCSSQSGHNTVSWYQQALGQGPQFIFQYYREEENGRGNFPPRFSGLQFPNYSSELNVNALELDDSALYLCASSAGTGGVETQYFGPGTRLLVL.

The chain is built from TRBV4-3 and TRBJ1-5; D is unresolved. This CDR3 is 14 amino acids long. Germline-derived CDR1 and CDR2 are LGHNA and YSLEER. Trimming cost V 0 bases and J 7 bases, with 10 bases left between them. The DNA for the CDR3 is TGCGCCAGCAGCCAAGAATTCTCCCTCCAGCCCCAGCATTTT. This gives the protein CASSQEFSLQPQHF.

This rearrangement joins TRBV30 to TRBJ1-5; maybe TRBD1 (6 bases). V was pared by 5 bases and J by 4 bases, with 15 bases between. This CDR3 comprises 14 residues. Germline CDR1 and CDR2: GTSNPN and SVGIG (reference sequence). In nucleotides, the CDR3 is TGTGCCTGGGAAGAGGGGGGGTTGAATCAGCCCCAGCATTTT. This encodes CAWEEGGLNQPQHF.

This CDR3 is CASSASSGANVLTF. CDR3 sequence (DNA): TGTGCCAGCAGTGCCAGCTCTGGGGCCAACGTCCTGACTTTC. The chain links TRBV27 to TRBJ2-6; D is unresolved. Germline V gene lookup returns CDR1 MNHEY and CDR2 SMNVEV (reference sequence). The CDR3 has 14 amino acids. V dropped 5 bases and J dropped 0 bases, with 5 bases sitting between them.

The rearrangement uses TRBV10-3 and TRBJ2-3, with D possibly being TRBD1 (5 bases). Deletions cut 4 bases from V and 0 bases from J, with 14 bases between. CDR3 size: 16 residues. Per the germline V gene, CDR1 is ENHRY and CDR2 is SYGVKD. The CDR3 loop is CAISASTASSTDTQYF. The CDR3 bases are TGTGCCATCAGTGCTTCGACAGCCTCTAGCACAGATACGCAGTATTTT.

This clone has just a few counts. The CDR3 DNA reads TGTGCCACCAGCCTCTCTGGGGCCAACGTCCTGACTTTC. Translating it yields CATSLSGANVLTF. The chain joins TRBV24-1 to TRBJ2-6; no firm D call. Germline V gene lookup returns CDR1 KGHDR and CDR2 SFDVKD. V was pared by 7 bases and J by 0 bases, with 3 bases between. This CDR3 spans 13 amino acids.

The CDR3 bases are TGTGCCAGCAGCCCTCAGGGGGCTGCCTACAATGAGCAGTTCTTC. The encoded protein is CASSPQGAAYNEQFF. This sequence joins TRBV11-2 and TRBJ2-1, with 8 bases aligning to TRBD1. The CDR3 has 15 amino acids. CDR1 SGHAT and CDR2 FQNNGV come from the germline V gene. Trimming removed 5 bases from V and 2 bases from J; junction bases left unmatched: 5.

This chain joins TRBV27 and TRBJ1-2; D is uncertain. There are 12 residues in the CDR3. V lost 5 bases and J 4 bases, leaving 8 bases between the germline ends. In germline, CDR1 is MNHEY, CDR2 SMNVEV (reference sequence). CDR3 amino acids: CASSTEGYGYTF. The CDR3 coding sequence is TGTGCCAGCAGTACGGAGGGCTATGGCTACACCTTC.

V is TRBV6-5 and J is TRBJ2-3, with 10 bases that match TRBD2. CDR1 is MNHEY, CDR2 SVGAGI, per germline. Unmatched junction bases numbered 7, after V lost 6 bases and J lost 4 bases. This CDR3 comprises 15 residues. Written as DNA, the CDR3 is TGTGCCAGCAGAAGTCGAGCGGGGGGGTCAGATACGCAGTATTTT. Protein sequence: CASRSRAGGSDTQYF.

The chain links TRBV6-2 or TRBV6-3 to TRBJ1-6, with D possibly being TRBD1 (6 bases). CDR1 is MNHEY and CDR2 is SVGEGT in the germline V gene. The ends were cut back, 6 bases at V and 3 bases at J, with 12 bases in the middle. CDR3 size: 15 residues. The CDR3 protein is CASSIGQSYNSPLHF. The CDR3 DNA reads TGTGCCAGCAGCATCGGACAGAGCTATAATTCACCCCTCCACTTT.

This clone appeared once. V usage is TRBV29-1 and J usage is TRBJ1-2; no clear D. Trimming shortened V by 6 bases and J by 4 bases, and 12 bases separated the two germline ends. CDR1 and CDR2 (germline): SQVTM, ANQGSEA. CDR3 length: 12 residues. CDR3 in DNA: TGCAGCGTACGGTCGGGGTCCTATGGCTACACCTTC. It specifies CSVRSGSYGYTF.

The chain joins TRBV9 to TRBJ1-5, with D maybe TRBD1 (6 bases). CDR3 length: 13 residues. V shed 3 bases and J shed 10 bases, with 14 bases lying between them. Germline V CDR1 and CDR2: SGDLS, YYNGEE. The CDR3 loop reads CASSETGSGPQHF. In DNA, the CDR3 is TGTGCCAGCAGCGAGACAGGCTCAGGCCCCCAGCATTTT.

The chain couples TRBV6-5 to TRBJ1-2, with D hard to call. This CDR3 region has 14 residues. V shed 5 bases and J shed 0 bases, with 10 bases lying between them. Per the germline V gene, CDR1 is MNHEY and CDR2 is SVGAGI. In DNA, the CDR3 is TGTGCCAGCAGTCCTAGGTGGTCTAACTATGGCTACACCTTC. The encoded protein is CASSPRWSNYGYTF.